This is a list of T cell receptor beta chains from one sample in a study of Graves' ophthalmopathy and Graves' hyperthyroidism. TCRdb recomputed calls from the multiplex PCR reads with MiXCR, one row per CDR3 protein. This table holds under 350,000 distinct CDR3 sequences, 15% to 20% found once. The sequencing sample was made of peripheral blood. The receptors shown here come from an adult man with Graves' ophthalmopathy. The CDR3 runs from the conserved cysteine through the conserved F or W.

j_gene,v_gene,CDR3aa
TRBJ1-5,TRBV12-3/TRBV12-4,CASSLGGGTGYDQPQHF
TRBJ2-5,TRBV24-1,CATSDLKTGGRETQYF
TRBJ2-2,TRBV6-5,CASSLARDRVTGELFF
TRBJ2-7,TRBV6-2/TRBV6-3,CASSYPGQFYEQYF
TRBJ1-1,TRBV7-9,CASSLAGVMAFF
TRBJ1-1,TRBV6-1,CASSETDRNTEAFF
TRBJ2-2,TRBV12-3/TRBV12-4,CASSGTGGTGELFF
TRBJ1-2,TRBV30,CAWSVGGSGYTF
TRBJ2-5,TRBV6-1,CASSEEFSGPGQETQYF
TRBJ2-5,TRBV2,CASSRFSKVTQYF
TRBJ2-7,TRBV11-2,CASSSRTDYYEQYF
TRBJ1-5,TRBV2,CASSERDRYSNQPQHF
TRBJ2-5,TRBV30,CAFSKLLAGGPWTQYF
TRBJ2-7,TRBV2,CASSEGVWEYF
TRBJ1-3,TRBV28,CASSPVNSGNTIYF
TRBJ2-5,TRBV7-8,CASSLVSLAVPLETQYF
TRBJ2-2,TRBV6-2/TRBV6-3,CASKAGSGNTGELFF
TRBJ1-5,TRBV28,CASRVSGLGNQPQHF
TRBJ1-2,TRBV5-1,CASSLLSGGGYTF
TRBJ2-6,TRBV7-8,CASSFLGTNVLTF
TRBJ2-5,TRBV29-1,CSTSDSGGKQETQYF
TRBJ1-6,TRBV20-1,CSAVNRDGNSPLHF
TRBJ1-3,TRBV20-1,CSARAGEKTGNTIYF
TRBJ1-1,TRBV30,CAVRGSRTEAFF
TRBJ1-3,TRBV27,CASRGVSGNTIYF
TRBJ2-2,TRBV6-1,CASREGRGQGTGELFF
TRBJ1-1,TRBV5-1,CASNRAGAGGATEAFF
TRBJ2-6,TRBV9,CASSVTGSGANVLTF
TRBJ2-5,TRBV5-1,CASGTGTNQETQYF
TRBJ2-7,TRBV4-2,CASSQGTSGPYEQYF
TRBJ1-2,TRBV7-2,CASSPGTGAYGYTF
TRBJ2-7,TRBV6-1,CASRQGVYEQYF
TRBJ2-7,TRBV20-1,CSAWTSGGPYEQYF
TRBJ1-5,TRBV30,CAWSIGGPQHF
TRBJ1-1,TRBV19,CASSRGQHTEAFF
TRBJ2-5,TRBV4-2,CASSQAGPGEETQYF
TRBJ1-5,TRBV2,CASTRQGLANQPQHF
TRBJ1-1,TRBV4-2,CASSPAAQGALNTEAFF
TRBJ2-5,TRBV14,CASSQDRGSYGETQYF
TRBJ2-6,TRBV7-2,CASSLAGPGANVLTF
TRBJ1-1,TRBV29-1,CSAEQGRNTEAFF
TRBJ1-5,TRBV19,CASSIEDGQGGGQPQHF
TRBJ2-7,TRBV28,CASMSPGQGTSVYEQYF
TRBJ2-7,TRBV28,CASSLSGQRRVYEQYF
TRBJ2-2,TRBV11-2,CASSPRLAGGRTGELFF
TRBJ2-7,TRBV11-2,CASSSTPGQGSYEQYF
TRBJ2-7,TRBV18,CASSPGGAGPTYEQYF
TRBJ1-1,TRBV14,CASSLFGGWNTEAFF
TRBJ1-2,TRBV29-1,CSVDPDGHGYTF
TRBJ1-1,TRBV6-5,CASSYLRTLGQGKAGVTEAFF
TRBJ2-7,TRBV29-1,CSVGGGNYEQYF
TRBJ2-4,TRBV5-1,CASRREAPQQGNIQYF
TRBJ2-5,TRBV6-5,CASSSLGTSRETQYF
TRBJ2-7,TRBV25-1,CASRDSFGYEQYF
TRBJ2-7,TRBV6-2/TRBV6-3,CASRLRIEGEQYF